These 18 T cell receptor beta chains originate from one sample sequenced in a study of blood T cell repertoires in COVID-19. Generated by immunoSEQ multiplex PCR, the TCRdb table keeps only in-frame clones and is missing some. The repertoire holds some 670,000 clones, with 75% to 90% as singletons. Specimen: peripheral blood. The receptors stem from a woman aged 18-29 years with acute or convalescent COVID-19.

V usage is TRBV6-5 and J usage is TRBJ2-2; D remains ambiguous. The CDR3 covers 12 residues. V was cut by 8 bases and J by 5 bases, with 9 bases left in between. Germline loops: CDR1 MNHEY, CDR2 SVGAGI. The CDR3 coding sequence is TGTGCCAGCGTCGGAGTAACCGGGGAGCTGTTTTTT. Translation gives CASVGVTGELFF.

A few counts support this clone. Other DNA sequences from this sample encode an identical CDR3 as well. This chain uses TRBV19 with TRBJ1-5; a weak D match, TRBD1 (6 bases). V dropped 3 bases and J dropped 0 bases, with 9 bases sitting between them. The CDR3 has 15 residues. Germline CDR1 LNHDA, CDR2 SQIVND (reference sequence). The CDR3 DNA reads TGTGCCAGTAGTATCGTGGACAGTAGCAATCAGCCCCAGCATTTT. Translation gives CASSIVDSSNQPQHF.

The chain combines TRBV25-1 with TRBJ2-3; 9 positions match TRBD1. Germline values: CDR1 MGHDK, CDR2 SYGVNS. V shed 2 bases and J 2 bases; nucleotides not matched to a gene: 5. There are 16 residues in the CDR3. This CDR3 is CASSEKGQGYTDTQYF. The CDR3 nucleotides read TGTGCCAGCAGTGAAAAGGGACAGGGTTACACAGATACGCAGTATTTT. Looking up the rest from reference TRBV25-1 and TRBJ2-3 gives the full variable domain: EADIYQTPRYLVIGTGKKITLECSQTMGHDKMYWYQQDPGMELHLIHYSYGVNSTEKGDLSSESTVSRIRTEHFPLTLESARPSHTSQYLCASSEKGQGYTDTQYFGPGTRLTVL.

This clone was seen once. V gene TRBV18 combines with J gene TRBJ1-2; no definite D call. The CDR3 has 14 residues. CDR1 and CDR2 from the germline V gene are KGHSH and LQKENI. V was pared by 2 bases and J by 6 bases, with 13 bases between. CDR3 protein: CASSPSTTDHGYTF. DNA of the CDR3: TGTGCCAGCTCACCATCTACGACTGACCATGGCTACACCTTC.

The genes are TRBV20-1 and TRBJ1-2, with 8 bases identical to TRBD1. Germline lookup yields CDR1 DFQATT and CDR2 SNEGSKA (reference sequence). With V trimmed by 3 bases and J by 8 bases, 8 bases remained unmatched. This CDR3 is built from 13 residues. CDR3 coding DNA: TGCAGTGCTAGTTTTCCAGGGGGCCGGGGCTACACCTTC. Translated: CSASFPGGRGYTF.

The V call is TRBV9, the J call TRBJ1-6; the D gene is possibly TRBD1 (5 bases). Trimming stripped 0 bases from V and 6 bases from J, with 10 bases between. The CDR3 runs to 15 residues. Germline lookup yields CDR1 SGDLS and CDR2 YYNGEE. The CDR3: CASSVEGWTNSPLHF. The CDR3 nucleotides read TGTGCCAGCAGCGTAGAGGGGTGGACTAATTCACCCCTCCACTTT. Using reference TRBV9 and TRBJ1-6 for the parts outside the CDR3, the full variable domain is DSGVTQTPKHLITATGQRVTLRCSPRSGDLSVYWYQQSLDQGLQFLIQYYNGEERAKGNILERFSAQQFPDLHSELNLSSLELGDSALYFCASSVEGWTNSPLHFGNGTRLTVT.

This chain joins TRBV30 and TRBJ1-6, with a weak D call TRBD1 (5 bases). The CDR3 totals 13 residues. Trimming left V 1 base short and J 6 bases short, with 7 bases between. Germline loops: CDR1 GTSNPN, CDR2 SVGIG (reference sequence). For the CDR3, the DNA is TGTGCCTGGAGTGAAGGGGCTAATTCACCCCTCCACTTT. Translating it yields CAWSEGANSPLHF.

The V call is TRBV6-5, the J call TRBJ1-2; no clear D gene. CDR3 length equals 14 residues. Trimming stripped 6 bases from V and 4 bases from J, with 15 bases between. Germline loops: CDR1 MNHEY, CDR2 SVGAGI. The DNA of the CDR3 is TGTGCCAGCAGGGGGAGAGACGGACCCTATGGCTACACCTTC. Protein sequence: CASRGRDGPYGYTF.

V gene TRBV4-1 combines with J gene TRBJ2-2; TRBD2 matches 10 bases. The CDR3 consists of 17 residues. J was trimmed by 7 bases and V by 0 bases; bases with no gene match: 8. Germline CDR1 MGHRA, CDR2 YSYEKL. The CDR3 sequence is CASSQDPQRGGVGELFF. CDR3 DNA: TGCGCCAGCAGCCAAGATCCCCAGCGGGGGGGCGTCGGGGAGCTGTTTTTT.

This chain joins TRBV4-1 and TRBJ1-5; D is uncertain. The CDR3 spans 15 residues. Germline lookup yields CDR1 MGHRA and CDR2 YSYEKL. V dropped 1 base and J dropped 1 base, with 8 bases sitting between them. The CDR3 here is CASSQAGLSNQPQHF. The CDR3 bases are TGCGCCAGCAGCCAAGCGGGATTAAGCAATCAGCCCCAGCATTTT.

The chain couples TRBV20-1 to TRBJ2-1; weak D call: TRBD2 (6 bases). This CDR3 comprises 11 residues. Germline lookup yields CDR1 DFQATT and CDR2 SNEGSKA (reference sequence). The germline V and J ends were trimmed by 5 bases and 13 bases, with 15 bases remaining between them. This CDR3 reads CSAANWDSQFF. CDR3 coding DNA: TGCAGTGCTGCTAACTGGGACTCTCAGTTCTTC.

The table lists this clone with a count of one. The chain uses TRBV10-3 and TRBJ2-7, with 10 bases lining up with TRBD1. Trimming removed 6 bases from V and 4 bases from J; junction bases left unmatched: 3. CDR1 and CDR2 from the germline V gene are ENHRY and SYGVKD. The CDR3 runs 13 residues. For the CDR3, the DNA is TGTGCCATCAGCCCGGGACAGGGGTACGAGCAGTACTTC. It specifies CAISPGQGYEQYF.

The chain employs TRBV10-2 and TRBJ1-1; D call uncertain. This CDR3 has 13 residues. V was pared by 6 bases and J by 1 base, with 9 bases between. Germline CDR1 WSHSY, CDR2 SAAADI. In DNA form, the CDR3 reads TGCGCCAGCAGAGACATAAGGAACACTGAAGCTTTCTTT. It is translated as CASRDIRNTEAFF.

Written as DNA, the CDR3 is TGTGCCAGCAGTTCCTCCGAGAATCAGCCCCAGCATTTT. Protein product: CASSSSENQPQHF. The rearrangement uses TRBV6-5 and TRBJ1-5; D unresolved. CDR1 and CDR2 (germline): MNHEY, SVGAGI. The CDR3 length is 13 residues. With 4 bases removed from V and 4 bases from J, the gap between germline ends came to 8 bases.

This chain connects TRBV6-5 to TRBJ1-2; the match to TRBD1 covers 7 bases. The CDR3 extends over 14 amino acids. Losses at the gene ends were 0 bases for V and 7 bases for J; bases not matched to a gene: 5. Germline loops: CDR1 MNHEY, CDR2 SVGAGI. The CDR3 sequence is CASSYSQGMAGYTF. The CDR3 DNA reads TGTGCCAGCAGTTACTCACAGGGGATGGCTGGCTACACCTTC.

The chain links TRBV29-1 to TRBJ1-1; possibly TRBD1 for D (6 bases). The germline CDR1 and CDR2 sequences are SQVTM and ANQGSEA. This CDR3 has 13 amino acids. Here the CDR3 DNA reads TGCGGGGTTAAGCGGGGGGCTGGGACTGAAGCTTTCTTT. The encoded protein is CGVKRGAGTEAFF.

This clone was counted once. The J gene is TRBJ1-2, the V gene TRBV24-1, with a tentative D call TRBD1 (6 bases). Germline values: CDR1 KGHDR, CDR2 SFDVKD. This CDR3 region has 13 residues. Trimming removed 7 bases from V and 6 bases from J, with 14 bases in between. The CDR3 loop is CATREGGNHGYTF. CDR3 nucleotides: TGTGCCACCAGGGAGGGGGGGAATCATGGCTACACCTTC.

The chain is built from TRBV11-2 and TRBJ1-5, with 8 bases fitting TRBD1. The CDR3 is made up of 14 amino acids. Germline V gene lookup returns CDR1 SGHAT and CDR2 FQNNGV. After removal of 0 bases from V and 7 bases from J, the junction contained 2 bases not matched to a gene. CDR3 DNA sequence: TGTGCCAGCAGCTTAGACAGGGGGCTACAGCCCCAGCATTTT. It specifies CASSLDRGLQPQHF.